This passage covers 26 T cell receptor beta chains from one sample sequenced in a study of OX40 agonist ivuxolimab in advanced cancers. The assay was immunoSEQ multiplex PCR, and TCRdb's table has in-frame clones only and misses some. Of about 66,000 clones in the sample, less than 90% are singletons; the top ten hold 0.67%. Here the sequenced sample was CD4+ or CD8+ T cells sorted from blood, taken in a trial of the OX40 agonist ivuxolimab. All receptors come from an adult with an advanced solid tumor such as melanoma, head and neck, liver or kidney cancer.

In this sample, this clone turned up a few times. V gene TRBV14 combines with J gene TRBJ2-2; D ambiguous. Germline CDR1 SGHDN, CDR2 FVKESK. This CDR3 comprises 14 residues. V dropped 0 bases and J dropped 7 bases, with 9 bases sitting between them. The CDR3 nucleotides are TGTGCCAGCAGCCAAGATCTGGCGAACGGGGAGCTGTTTTTT. Translation gives CASSQDLANGELFF.

This clone appeared once. This sequence joins TRBV7-2 and TRBJ1-2; no definite D call. The CDR3 runs 15 residues. V lost 1 base, J lost 0 bases, and 9 bases lay in between. In germline, CDR1 is SGHTA, CDR2 FQGNSA. This chain's CDR3 is CASSLVLSTNYGYTF. The CDR3, as DNA: TGTGCCAGCAGCTTAGTACTCAGTACTAACTATGGCTACACCTTC. The full variable domain, in which reference TRBV7-2 and TRBJ1-2 provide the parts outside the CDR3, is GAGVSQSPSNKVTEKGKDVELRCDPISGHTALYWYRQSLGQGLEFLIYFQGNSAPDKSGLPSDRFSAERTGGSVSTLTIQRTQQEDSAVYLCASSLVLSTNYGYTFGSGTRLTVV.

The rearrangement joins TRBV7-2 to TRBJ2-7; 9 positions match TRBD2. The CDR3 covers 15 residues. Trimming at V came to 1 base and at J to 2 bases, leaving 3 bases not matched to a gene. Germline V gene lookup returns CDR1 SGHTA and CDR2 FQGNSA. CDR3 protein: CASSLGAGGPYEQYF. In DNA, the CDR3 is TGTGCCAGCAGCTTAGGAGCGGGAGGTCCCTACGAGCAGTACTTC.

Only one count was recorded for this clone. The chain is built from TRBV11-2 and TRBJ2-2; 7 nucleotides line up with TRBD2. The CDR3 covers 16 residues. The trim removed 5 bases at V and 4 bases at J, leaving 10 bases unmatched. CDR1 is SGHAT and CDR2 is FQNNGV in the germline V gene. This chain's CDR3 is CASSGRGGSSTGELFF. The DNA of the CDR3 is TGTGCCAGCAGCGGCCGGGGCGGGAGTAGCACCGGGGAGCTGTTTTTT.

This chain joins TRBV14 and TRBJ2-7, with TRBD1 identical over 9 bases. This CDR3 contains 16 residues. Germline values: CDR1 SGHDN, CDR2 FVKESK. The V and J ends lost 4 bases and 5 bases, in that order; junction bases with no gene match: 12. The CDR3 DNA reads as TGTGCCAGCAGCCCTTTGACCGGGACAGGGATTGACGAGCAGTACTTC. Its protein is CASSPLTGTGIDEQYF.

The V call is TRBV27, the J call TRBJ2-2; 7 bases fit TRBD2. Unmatched junction bases numbered 23, after V lost 7 bases and J lost 6 bases. Germline CDR1 and CDR2: MNHEY and SMNVEV (reference sequence). CDR3 length: 19 amino acids. CDR3 nucleotides: TGTGCCAGCACTCCTACCCCCTGGCGGGAGTCGCAAGAAGCCGGGGAGCTGTTTTTT. This gives the protein CASTPTPWRESQEAGELFF.

The chain joins TRBV6-4 to TRBJ2-1; D gene uncertain. The CDR3 is 11 residues long. Germline V gives CDR1 MRHNA, CDR2 SNTAGT. Trimming took 5 bases from V and 11 from J, leaving 10 bases between them. CDR3 sequence (DNA): TGTGCCAGCAGTTCGAGAGGAAAGCAGTTCTTC. Amino acid sequence: CASSSRGKQFF.

This chain connects TRBV28 to TRBJ1-5; 9 nucleotides agree with TRBD1. CDR1 and CDR2 (germline): MDHEN, SYDVKM. The V segment lost 7 bases and the J segment 11 bases; nucleotides outside the gene matches: 15. This CDR3 spans 15 amino acids. The CDR3 DNA reads TGTGCCAGCACCCCCGGGACAGGGTGGGGTTGGTCCCAGCATTTT. Translated, it gives CASTPGTGWGWSQHF.

The DNA of the CDR3 is TGTGCCAGCAGCTTAGTGGGGGGATCGCAAGAGACCCAGTACTTC. This translates into CASSLVGGSQETQYF. The gene calls are TRBV7-9 and TRBJ2-5; weak D call: TRBD2 (6 bases). V shed 1 base and J shed 2 bases, with 11 bases lying between them. Germline CDR1 is SEHNR and CDR2 is FQNEAQ (reference sequence). The CDR3 has 15 residues.

The V gene is TRBV6-5, the J gene TRBJ2-1; 9 positions agree with TRBD2. CDR1 and CDR2 (germline): MNHEY, SVGAGI. The CDR3 totals 13 residues. The ends lost 4 bases at V and 7 bases at J; junction bases unmatched: 2. CDR3 sequence reads: CASSSSGRNEQFF. For the CDR3, the DNA is TGTGCCAGCAGTTCAAGCGGGAGGAATGAGCAGTTCTTC.

This chain uses TRBV5-1 with TRBJ2-1, with D tentatively TRBD2 (5 bases). The CDR3 has 16 amino acids. Germline assignment: CDR1 SGHRS and CDR2 YFSETQ. Trimming removed 0 bases at V and 7 bases at J, with 17 bases between. CDR3 nucleotide sequence: TGCGCCAGCAGCTTGGATTTGGGAGATGGACTGAATGAGCAGTTCTTC. This sequence encodes CASSLDLGDGLNEQFF.

The chain couples TRBV11-1 to TRBJ2-3; 15 bases line up with TRBD2. The CDR3 loop spans 16 amino acids. The V gene's germline CDR1 is SGHAT and CDR2 FQDESV (reference sequence). Trimming took 5 bases from V and 6 from J; bases not matched to a gene: 6. CDR3 DNA sequence: TGTGCCAGCAGCGACGGACTAGCGGGAGGGCCGGATACGCAGTATTTT. Encoded protein: CASSDGLAGGPDTQYF.

This clone showed up just once. The rearrangement joins TRBV7-8 to TRBJ1-4; D is uncertain. Germline V lookup: CDR1 SGHVS, CDR2 FQNEAQ. CDR3 length equals 15 residues. With 3 bases removed from V and 5 bases from J, the gap between germline ends came to 13 bases. DNA for the CDR3: TGTGCCAGCAGCTTCTGGGCAGTGGGAAATGAAAAACTGTTTTTT. Its translation is CASSFWAVGNEKLFF.

This rearrangement joins TRBV29-1 to TRBJ2-5; D is perhaps TRBD2 (5 bases). The CDR3 loop spans 10 amino acids. Trimming took off 7 bases at V and 5 bases at J, with 8 bases between the two ends. Germline-derived CDR1 and CDR2 are SQVTM and ANQGSEA. Here the CDR3 reads CSAGMETQYF. The CDR3 nucleotides are TGCAGCGCCGGGATGGAGACCCAGTACTTC. Full variable domain (remainder filled in from reference TRBV29-1 and TRBJ2-5): SAVISQKPSRDICQRGTSLTIQCQVDSQVTMMFWYRQQPGQSLTLIATANQGSEATYESGFVIDKFPISRPNLTFSTLTVSNMSPEDSSIYLCSAGMETQYFGPGTRLLVL.

V usage is TRBV7-8 and J usage is TRBJ1-5; D is uncertain. Per the germline V gene, CDR1 is SGHVS and CDR2 is FQNEAQ. V lost 3 bases and J lost 2, with 11 bases in between. This CDR3 has 15 amino acids. The CDR3 sequence is CASSFFGVGNQPQHF. The DNA of the CDR3 is TGTGCCAGCAGCTTTTTTGGGGTAGGCAATCAGCCCCAGCATTTT. Looking up the rest from reference TRBV7-8 and TRBJ1-5 gives the full variable domain: GAGVSQSPRYKVAKRGQDVALRCDPISGHVSLFWYQQALGQGPEFLTYFQNEAQLDKSGLPSDRFFAERPEGSVSTLKIQRTQQEDSAVYLCASSFFGVGNQPQHFGDGTRLSIL.

CDR3 residues: CASSGTKETQYF. The CDR3 coding sequence is TGTGCCAGCTCCGGGACTAAAGAGACCCAGTACTTC. The V and J genes are TRBV11-2 and TRBJ2-5; 7 bases map to TRBD2. V shed 8 bases, J shed 3 bases, and the junction held 3 bases outside the gene matches. The CDR3 is 12 residues long. Per the germline V gene, CDR1 is SGHAT and CDR2 is FQNNGV.

The chain links TRBV28 to TRBJ2-2; perhaps TRBD2 as D (5 bases). CDR3 length: 15 amino acids. The V gene lost 1 base and the J gene lost 6 bases, with 12 bases spanning the gap. The germline CDR1 and CDR2 sequences are MDHEN and SYDVKM. CDR3 in amino acids: CASSLSQRVAGELFF. CDR3 DNA: TGTGCCAGCAGTTTATCTCAGAGGGTGGCCGGGGAGCTGTTTTTT.

The chain joins TRBV7-9 to TRBJ2-7; a possible D gene is TRBD2 (6 bases). The V gene's germline CDR1 is SEHNR and CDR2 FQNEAQ (reference sequence). The CDR3 consists of 12 residues. V was trimmed by 5 bases and J by 3 bases, leaving 8 bases between them. CDR3 sequence reads: CASSRDFYEQYF. CDR3 nucleotide sequence: TGTGCCAGCAGCCGGGACTTCTACGAGCAGTACTTC.

The chain couples TRBV6-5 to TRBJ2-1, with 8 bases that match TRBD2. Germline CDR1 is MNHEY and CDR2 is SVGAGI. This CDR3 has 14 amino acids. V lost 5 bases and J lost 10; bases outside the gene matches: 10. The CDR3 spells CASSRPGTRNEQFF. Here the CDR3 DNA reads TGTGCCAGCAGTCGACCCGGGACTAGAAACGAGCAGTTCTTC.

This clone appeared a single time. The J gene is TRBJ2-5, the V gene TRBV19; D is unclear. Trimming pared 8 bases from V and 2 bases from J, leaving 15 bases between. The CDR3 covers 14 residues. CDR1 is LNHDA, CDR2 SQIVND, per germline (reference sequence). The DNA for the CDR3 is TGTGCCAGTGCCCCTAGGTTTCGGCAAGAGACCCAGTACTTC. It is translated as CASAPRFRQETQYF.

This clone was seen once. The chain is built from TRBV27 and TRBJ1-2; D unresolved. V lost 3 bases and J 4 bases, leaving 15 bases between the germline ends. CDR3 size: 15 residues. In germline, CDR1 is MNHEY, CDR2 SMNVEV (reference sequence). The CDR3 sequence is CASSFYSGRAYGYTF. The CDR3 nucleotides read TGTGCCAGCAGTTTTTATTCTGGGCGTGCCTATGGCTACACCTTC.

The chain employs TRBV4-1 and TRBJ1-2; D is unclear. The V gene lost 5 bases and the J gene lost 2 bases, with 15 bases spanning the gap. CDR1 MGHRA and CDR2 YSYEKL come from the germline V gene. This CDR3 contains 15 residues. In DNA, the CDR3 is TGCGCCAGCAGCTCCGTGGCGGTAGTGAACTATGGCTACACCTTC. Amino acid sequence: CASSSVAVVNYGYTF.

The chain links TRBV6-4 to TRBJ2-2, with D unresolved. The CDR3 sequence is 16 residues long. Germline CDR1 MRHNA, CDR2 SNTAGT. V gave up 2 bases and J gave up 5 bases, with 15 bases separating them. The CDR3 loop is CASSDIQLLLTGELFF. The CDR3 nucleotides read TGTGCCAGCAGTGACATCCAACTCCTCCTAACCGGGGAGCTGTTTTTT.

This clone has only one observation. The gene calls are TRBV19 and TRBJ1-5, with 7 bases matching TRBD1. V trimming: 9 bases; J trimming: 0 bases; junction bases outside the gene matches: 14. Germline loops: CDR1 LNHDA, CDR2 SQIVND (reference sequence). The CDR3 extends over 17 amino acids. CDR3 sequence: CASKTNNRGYSNQPQHF. The CDR3 region has the DNA TGTGCCAGCAAGACTAATAACAGGGGTTATAGCAATCAGCCCCAGCATTTT.

The rearrangement uses TRBV7-9 and TRBJ2-7, with D hard to call. Trimming pared 1 base from V and 1 base from J, leaving 8 bases between. The CDR3 totals 14 residues. Germline CDR1 reads SEHNR; CDR2 reads FQNEAQ (reference sequence). CDR3 coding DNA: TGTGCCAGCAGCTTAGGGCTTGGATCCTACGAGCAGTACTTC. Translated, it gives CASSLGLGSYEQYF.

V usage is TRBV2 and J usage is TRBJ2-3; 10 positions agree with TRBD1. V lost 6 bases, J lost 1 base, and 4 bases stayed unmatched. Germline assignment: CDR1 SNHLY and CDR2 FYNNEI. The CDR3 runs 15 residues. The DNA of the CDR3 is TGTGCCAGCAGCGACAGGGGGCTGGGCACAGATACGCAGTATTTT. Translated, it gives CASSDRGLGTDTQYF.